This TCR beta chain is from a study of Ad26.COV2.S vaccination and SARS-CoV-2 variants. Study-level background: Ad26.COV2.S shots went into the muscle once or twice, 56 days apart. Points from the study as a whole: Spike-specific TCR breadth was greater after Ad26.COV2.S than placebo.

About this clone itself: Its matching antigen is unknown.

Indicated treatment: some 19 received Ad26.COV2.S at low or high dose, single or two shots; 5 received placebo; per-sample allocation not given. Following the first vaccine or placebo injection, samples were taken on day 63. Recruitment in Boston yielded a donor of adult age, 18-55 years. TCRdb's table, derived via immunoSEQ multiplex PCR, lists solely in-frame clones and lacks some. The sample records about 350,000 clones, around 88% being singletons. V shed 1 base, J shed 6 bases, and the junction held 11 bases outside the gene matches. This CDR3 comprises 16 residues. CDR1 is KGHSH and CDR2 is LQKENI in the germline V gene.

Sequenced material: peripheral blood, taken in a trial of Ad26.COV2.S vaccine versus placebo. The sequence came from a person between 18 and 65 years old who received the Ad26.COV2.S COVID-19 vaccine or a placebo. The chain is built from TRBV18 and TRBJ1-2; 7 bases fit TRBD1. The DNA of the CDR3 is TGTGCCAGCTCACCACTAGAGGAACAGGGGCAAAATGGCTACACCTTC. This gives the protein CASSPLEEQGQNGYTF.